These 10 T cell receptor beta chains came from one sample sequenced in a study of cytomegalovirus exposure and HLA in healthy donors. Researchers ran the PCR with 60 Vbeta and 13 Jbeta primers. Libraries were prepared by immunoSEQ multiplex PCR; TCRdb keeps only in-frame clonotypes and omits some of them. The sample yields some 160,000 clones, 65% to 90% seen once. The sample consisted of PBMCs. The receptors were gathered from a man aged 45 to 65 in good health and CMV-seropositive.

V gene TRBV5-4 combines with J gene TRBJ2-2, with TRBD1 as a possible D gene (5 bases). The germline V gene has CDR1 SGHNT and CDR2 YYREEE (reference sequence). The CDR3 spans 15 residues. With 0 bases removed from V and 5 bases from J, the gap between germline ends came to 11 bases. CDR3 bases: TGTGCCAGCAGCTTGGACTTCCCAGGGACCGGGGAGCTGTTTTTT. Translating gives CASSLDFPGTGELFF.

The chain uses TRBV11-2 and TRBJ1-6; 10 nucleotides line up with TRBD1. CDR3 length equals 16 residues. Germline lookup yields CDR1 SGHAT and CDR2 FQNNGV. Trimming at V came to 1 base and at J to 7 bases, leaving 4 bases not matched to a gene. Here the CDR3 DNA reads TGTGCCAGCAGCTTAGGGACAGGGGGTTCGAATTCACCCCTCCACTTT. Its translation: CASSLGTGGSNSPLHF.

The chain uses TRBV5-6 and TRBJ1-3, with D perhaps matching TRBD1 (5 bases). The V gene's germline CDR1 is SGHDT and CDR2 YYEEEE. This CDR3 is built from 17 residues. V lost 2 bases, J lost 0 bases, and 15 bases lay in between. CDR3 nucleotides: TGTGCCAGCAGCTTCGGTCAGGGAGGCTTCTCTGGAAACACCATATATTTT. This translates into CASSFGQGGFSGNTIYF.

The rearrangement uses TRBV5-4 and TRBJ2-1, with D uncertain. The CDR3 is made up of 16 amino acids. Trimming took 2 bases from V and 0 from J, leaving 12 bases between them. In germline, CDR1 is SGHNT, CDR2 YYREEE (reference sequence). CDR3: CASSFSLSSSYNEQFF. As DNA, the CDR3 is TGTGCCAGCAGCTTCTCTCTCTCGAGCTCCTACAATGAGCAGTTCTTC.

This chain links TRBV5-1 with TRBJ1-1; no clear D gene. With 4 bases removed from V and 4 bases from J, the gap between germline ends came to 17 bases. CDR1 SGHRS and CDR2 YFSETQ come from the germline V gene. This CDR3 has 15 residues. The CDR3 bases are TGCGCCAGCAGCCTGAGAGACGTTAGCGGCACTGAAGCTTTCTTT. It encodes CASSLRDVSGTEAFF.

The rearrangement joins TRBV7-2 to TRBJ2-5; D gene ambiguous. CDR3 length: 15 amino acids. V was clipped by 2 bases and J by 1 base, with 11 bases between them. Per germline, CDR1 SGHTA and CDR2 FQGNSA. The CDR3 DNA reads as TGTGCCAGCAGCTTATCGGTCGTTTCCCAAGAGACCCAGTACTTC. This gives the protein CASSLSVVSQETQYF.

The chain joins TRBV10-3 to TRBJ2-3; 12 bases map to TRBD2. Germline CDR1 and CDR2: ENHRY and SYGVKD. The V gene end was trimmed by 3 bases and the J gene end by 6 bases; junction bases not matched to a gene: 13. CDR3 length: 18 amino acids. The CDR3 protein is CAISDLGLAGSQMDTQYF. The DNA of the CDR3 is TGTGCCATCAGTGATCTCGGACTAGCGGGGTCACAGATGGATACGCAGTATTTT.

This clone was counted a single time. This chain uses TRBV11-3 with TRBJ2-3; 10 nucleotides line up with TRBD1. The CDR3 length is 15 residues. CDR1 SGHNT and CDR2 YENEEA come from the germline V gene. Germline trimming cut 7 bases from V and 4 bases from J; bases unmatched to any gene: 8. The CDR3 bases are TGTGCCAGCACTCCCGGGACAGGGGTTTCAGATACGCAGTATTTT. Translation gives CASTPGTGVSDTQYF.

The rearrangement uses TRBV10-3 and TRBJ1-1; 8 bases are shared with TRBD1. Trimming at V came to 9 bases and at J to 0 bases, leaving 3 bases not matched to a gene. Germline CDR1 reads ENHRY; CDR2 reads SYGVKD. The CDR3 runs to 13 residues. The CDR3 reads CAMGTGMNTEAFF. Written as DNA, the CDR3 is TGTGCCATGGGGACAGGTATGAACACTGAAGCTTTCTTT.

The V and J genes are TRBV19 and TRBJ1-1, with a possible D match to TRBD1 (5 bases). Germline V gene lookup returns CDR1 LNHDA and CDR2 SQIVND (reference sequence). There are 13 residues in the CDR3. The V end lost 7 bases, the J end lost 0 bases, and 9 bases lay between the germline ends. Written as DNA, the CDR3 is TGTGCCAGTACCTTGACAGTGAACACTGAAGCTTTCTTT. Its protein product is CASTLTVNTEAFF.